This T cell receptor beta chain was observed in a study of T-cell reconstitution after alpha-beta-depleted transplantation in children. This clonotype was seen a few times. Preparation of the TCRbeta library used unique molecular identifiers. TCRdb analysed the PCR reads with MiXCR anew, one entry per CDR3 protein. The sample lists hundreds of thousands of distinct CDR3 sequences; around 18% were seen once. The ends were cut back, 5 bases at V and 3 bases at J, with 4 bases in the middle. The germline V gene has CDR1 PRHDT and CDR2 FYEKMQ (reference sequence). The CDR3 has 11 amino acids. This TCR was sampled from a human donor who donated a stem cell graft to a child with acute lymphoblastic leukemia. The chain joins TRBV13 to TRBJ2-5; D is unresolved. Here the sequenced sample was PBMCs from the stem cell graft donor, taken from the stem cell graft. The CDR3 DNA follows: TGTGCCAGCAGCGAAGAAGAGACCCAGTACTTC. Residues: CASSEEETQYF.